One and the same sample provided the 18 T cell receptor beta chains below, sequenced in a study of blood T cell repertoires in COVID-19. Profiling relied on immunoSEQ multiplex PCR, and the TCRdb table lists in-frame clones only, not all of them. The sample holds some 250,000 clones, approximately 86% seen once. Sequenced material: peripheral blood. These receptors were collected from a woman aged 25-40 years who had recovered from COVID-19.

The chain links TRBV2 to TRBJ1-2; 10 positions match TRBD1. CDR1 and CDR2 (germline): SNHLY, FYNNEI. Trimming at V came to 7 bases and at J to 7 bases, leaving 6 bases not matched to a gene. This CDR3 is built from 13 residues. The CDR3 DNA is TGTGCCAGCACTGGGACAGGGGCAGGTGGCTACACCTTC. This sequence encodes CASTGTGAGGYTF. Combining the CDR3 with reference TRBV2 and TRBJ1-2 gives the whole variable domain EPEVTQTPSHQVTQMGQEVILRCVPISNHLYFYWYRQILGQKVEFLVSFYNNEISEKSEIFDDQFSVERPDGSNFTLKIRSTKLEDSAMYFCASTGTGAGGYTFGSGTRLTVV.

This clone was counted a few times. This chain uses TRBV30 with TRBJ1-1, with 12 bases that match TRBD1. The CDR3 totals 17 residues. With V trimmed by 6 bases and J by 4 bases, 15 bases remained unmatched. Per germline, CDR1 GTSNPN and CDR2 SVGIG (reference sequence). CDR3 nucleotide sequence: TGTGCCTGTTACCGGGACAGGGGGCGGAAAGGTTCCACTGAAGCTTTCTTT. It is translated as CACYRDRGRKGSTEAFF.

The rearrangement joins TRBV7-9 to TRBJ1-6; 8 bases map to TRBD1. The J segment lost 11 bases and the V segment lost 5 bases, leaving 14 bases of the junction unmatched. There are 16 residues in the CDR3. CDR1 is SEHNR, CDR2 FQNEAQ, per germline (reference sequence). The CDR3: CASSHSEGGRGPPLHF. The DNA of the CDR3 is TGTGCCAGCAGCCATTCGGAGGGGGGCAGGGGGCCACCCCTCCACTTT.

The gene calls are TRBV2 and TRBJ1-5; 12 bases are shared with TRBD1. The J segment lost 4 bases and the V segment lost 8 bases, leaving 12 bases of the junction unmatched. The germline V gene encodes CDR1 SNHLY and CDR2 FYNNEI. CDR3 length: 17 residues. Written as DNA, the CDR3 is TGTGCCAGCCAAGTGGGGGACAGGGGGCGCCTGAATCAGCCCCAGCATTTT. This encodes CASQVGDRGRLNQPQHF.

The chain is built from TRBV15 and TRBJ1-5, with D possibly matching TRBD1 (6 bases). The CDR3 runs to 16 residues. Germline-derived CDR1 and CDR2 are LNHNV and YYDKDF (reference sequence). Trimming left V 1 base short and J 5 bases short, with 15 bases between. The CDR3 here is CATSRGEGGEDQPQHF. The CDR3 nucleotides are TGTGCCACCAGCAGAGGCGAAGGGGGAGAGGATCAGCCCCAGCATTTT.

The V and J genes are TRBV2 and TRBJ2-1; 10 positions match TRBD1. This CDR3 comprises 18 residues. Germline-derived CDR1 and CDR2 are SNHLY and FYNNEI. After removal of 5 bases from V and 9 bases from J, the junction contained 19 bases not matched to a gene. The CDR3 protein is CASSLEWGQGSRGGEQFF. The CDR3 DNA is TGTGCCAGCAGTCTCGAGTGGGGACAGGGGTCTCGTGGTGGTGAGCAGTTCTTC.

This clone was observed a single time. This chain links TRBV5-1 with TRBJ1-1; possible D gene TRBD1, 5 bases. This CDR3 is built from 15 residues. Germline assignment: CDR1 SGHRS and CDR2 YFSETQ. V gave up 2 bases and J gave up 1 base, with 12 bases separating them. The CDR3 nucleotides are TGCGCCAGCAGCTTAGACGGGGGTCGGAACACTGAAGCTTTCTTT. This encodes CASSLDGGRNTEAFF.

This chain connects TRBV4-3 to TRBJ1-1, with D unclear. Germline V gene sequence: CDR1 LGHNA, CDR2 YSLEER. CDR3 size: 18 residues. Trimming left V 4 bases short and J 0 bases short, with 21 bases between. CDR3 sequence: CASSLQIGAARLNTEAFF. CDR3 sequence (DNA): TGCGCCAGCAGCCTACAAATTGGTGCGGCCCGGTTGAACACTGAAGCTTTCTTT.

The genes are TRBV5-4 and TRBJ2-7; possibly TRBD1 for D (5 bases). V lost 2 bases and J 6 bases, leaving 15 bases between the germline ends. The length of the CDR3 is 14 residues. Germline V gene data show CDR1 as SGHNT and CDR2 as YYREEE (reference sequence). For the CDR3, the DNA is TGTGCCAGCAGCTTCTATCAGGGATTAGGCGAGCAGTACTTC. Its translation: CASSFYQGLGEQYF.

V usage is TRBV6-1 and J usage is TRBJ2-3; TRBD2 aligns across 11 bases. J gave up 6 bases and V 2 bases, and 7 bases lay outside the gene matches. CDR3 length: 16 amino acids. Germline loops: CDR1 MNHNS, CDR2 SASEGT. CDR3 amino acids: CASSERASGGRDTQYF. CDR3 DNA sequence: TGTGCCAGCAGTGAACGGGCTAGCGGGGGGAGGGATACGCAGTATTTT.

This chain's CDR3 is CASSLEQLDPGANVLTF. CDR3 nucleotides: TGTGCCAGCAGCTTAGAGCAGCTAGACCCTGGGGCCAACGTCCTGACTTTC. The chain is built from TRBV11-2 and TRBJ2-6; D uncertain. The CDR3 is made up of 17 amino acids. In germline, CDR1 is SGHAT, CDR2 FQNNGV. Deletions cut 0 bases from V and 2 bases from J, with 11 bases between.

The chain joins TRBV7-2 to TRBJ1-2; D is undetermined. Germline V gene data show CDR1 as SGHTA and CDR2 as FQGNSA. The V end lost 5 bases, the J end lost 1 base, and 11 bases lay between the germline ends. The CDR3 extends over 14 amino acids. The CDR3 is CASSLPQVNYGYTF. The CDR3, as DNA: TGTGCCAGCAGCCTACCTCAGGTTAACTATGGCTACACCTTC.

The chain's CDR3 is CASSNPGSGELFF. DNA of the CDR3: TGTGCCAGCAGCAATCCAGGGTCCGGGGAGCTGTTTTTT. The chain is built from TRBV6-2 or TRBV6-3 and TRBJ2-2; D is possibly TRBD1 (5 bases). This CDR3 comprises 13 residues. V lost 6 bases to trimming and J lost 6 bases, with 11 bases between them. Per the germline V gene, CDR1 is MNHEY and CDR2 is SVGEGT.

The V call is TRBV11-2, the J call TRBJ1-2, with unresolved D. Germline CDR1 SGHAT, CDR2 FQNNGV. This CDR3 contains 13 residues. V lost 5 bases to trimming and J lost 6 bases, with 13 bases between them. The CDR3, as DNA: TGTGCCAGCAGCCTCCGCCCGGAGGATGGCTACACCTTC. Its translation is CASSLRPEDGYTF.

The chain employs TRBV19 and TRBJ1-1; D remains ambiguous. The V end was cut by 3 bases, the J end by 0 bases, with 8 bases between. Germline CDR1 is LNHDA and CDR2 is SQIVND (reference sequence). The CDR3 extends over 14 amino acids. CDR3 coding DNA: TGTGCCAGTAGTATCTCCCTAATGAACACTGAAGCTTTCTTT. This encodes CASSISLMNTEAFF.

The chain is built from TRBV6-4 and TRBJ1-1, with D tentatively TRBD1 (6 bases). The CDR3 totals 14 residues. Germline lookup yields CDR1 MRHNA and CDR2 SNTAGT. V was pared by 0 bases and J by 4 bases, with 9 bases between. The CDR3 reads CASSDSGQSTEAFF. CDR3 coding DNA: TGTGCCAGCAGTGACTCAGGACAGAGCACTGAAGCTTTCTTT.

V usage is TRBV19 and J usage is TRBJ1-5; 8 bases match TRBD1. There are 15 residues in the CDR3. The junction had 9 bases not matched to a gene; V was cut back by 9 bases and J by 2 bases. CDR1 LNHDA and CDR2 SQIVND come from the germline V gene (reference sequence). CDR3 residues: CASIQGAGGNQPQHF. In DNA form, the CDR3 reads TGTGCCAGCATCCAGGGGGCGGGAGGCAATCAGCCCCAGCATTTT. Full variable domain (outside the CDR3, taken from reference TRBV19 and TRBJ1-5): DGGITQSPKYLFRKEGQNVTLSCEQNLNHDAMYWYRQDPGQGLRLIYYSQIVNDFQKGDIAEGYSVSREKKESFPLTVTSAQKNPTAFYLCASIQGAGGNQPQHFGDGTRLSIL.

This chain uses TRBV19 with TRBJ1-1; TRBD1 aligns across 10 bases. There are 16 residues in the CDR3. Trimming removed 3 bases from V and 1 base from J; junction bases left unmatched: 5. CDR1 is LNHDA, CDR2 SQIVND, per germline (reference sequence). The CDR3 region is CASSILTGGGNTEAFF. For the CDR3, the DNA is TGTGCCAGTAGTATTCTGACAGGGGGCGGGAACACTGAAGCTTTCTTT.